This is a list of T cell receptor beta chains from one sample in a study of T cells in Graves' hyperthyroidism and ophthalmopathy. TCRdb fed the multiplex PCR reads into MiXCR, producing one record per CDR3 protein. The sample includes some 300,000 distinct CDR3 sequences, roughly 15% of them seen just once. Sequencing was done on a sample of blood. The receptor set was obtained from a man aged 25-45 years with Graves' hyperthyroidism. Both conserved end residues are part of each CDR3. A D gene is named only where the DNA matches it firmly. Clone size is given for some rows only: seen once, a few or many times, or a class if the clone is expanded.

few,TRBJ1-5,TRBV2,.,TGTGCCAGCAGTGAAGAGGGGGTCGGCAATCAGCCCCAGCATTTT,CASSEEGVGNQPQHF
many,TRBJ2-7,TRBV11-2,TRBD1,TGTGCCAGCAGGCAGGGGGTTTCCTACGAGCAGTACTTC,CASRQGVSYEQYF
.,TRBJ2-5,TRBV20-1,.,TGCAGTGCTAGACGCACGAACCAAGAGACCCAGTACTTC,CSARRTNQETQYF
.,TRBJ2-1,TRBV6-1,TRBD2,TGTGCCACCCAGGCGGGGGTTGCGGTCTTC,CATQAGVAVF
few,TRBJ2-1,TRBV27,.,TGTGCCAGCAGTTTAAGTTCTCTGGGAGCGGATAGCTCCTACAATGAGCAGTTCTTC,CASSLSSLGADSSYNEQFF
few,TRBJ1-5,TRBV2,.,TGTGCCAGCAATCAGCCCCAGCATTTT,CASNQPQHF
many,TRBJ2-5,TRBV6-2/TRBV6-3,.,TGTGCCAGCAGTTACGATGAGACCCAGTACTTC,CASSYDETQYF
many,TRBJ2-3,TRBV5-1,.,TGCGCCAGCAGCTTGGTTGGACACGATGTCACAGATACGCAGTATTTT,CASSLVGHDVTDTQYF
.,TRBJ2-7,TRBV4-2,TRBD2,TGTGCCAGCAGCCCCACAGGGAGCGGGAGTAACGAGCAGTACTTC,CASSPTGSGSNEQYF
many,TRBJ2-1,TRBV7-8,.,TGTGCCAGCAGCCTCTCACTGAGCTCCTACAATGAGCAGTTCTTC,CASSLSLSSYNEQFF
.,TRBJ2-4,TRBV4-2,.,TGTGCCAGCAGCCAGGCTCAACAAGACCTGGCCAAAAACATTCAGTACTTC,CASSQAQQDLAKNIQYF
.,TRBJ1-5,TRBV12-3/TRBV12-4,.,TGTGCCAGCAGTCCTACTCAGGAACCCAATCAGCCCCAGCATTTT,CASSPTQEPNQPQHF
.,TRBJ2-7,TRBV20-1,TRBD1,TGCAGTGCTACGGGTCGAGGGGGCAAGTTGTACGAGCAGTACTTC,CSATGRGGKLYEQYF
.,TRBJ1-4,TRBV30,TRBD1,TGTGCCTGGAGTGTATCAGGGGGGAGTGAAAAACTGTTTTTT,CAWSVSGGSEKLFF
few,TRBJ1-5,TRBV30,TRBD1,TGTGCCTGGAGTCCGGACAGGTTCAATCAGCCCCAGCATTTT,CAWSPDRFNQPQHF
.,TRBJ2-3,TRBV2,TRBD1,TGTGCCACCAGTGGCCAACAGGGGTCCCCAGATACGCAGTATTTT,CATSGQQGSPDTQYF
.,TRBJ1-5,TRBV20-1,.,TGCAGTGCCGTGGACGGTAGCAATCAGCCCCAGCATTTT,CSAVDGSNQPQHF
many,TRBJ2-1,TRBV24-1,.,TGTGCCACCAGTGAACCTGGCGGCAGTTACAATGAGCAGTTCTTC,CATSEPGGSYNEQFF
many,TRBJ2-7,TRBV18,TRBD1,TGTGCCAGCTCACAAGCAGGGGGCGCCTACTACGAGCAGTACTTC,CASSQAGGAYYEQYF
many,TRBJ1-2,TRBV20-1,.,TGCAGTGCTAGCGGGGGTGACTATGGCTACACCTTC,CSASGGDYGYTF